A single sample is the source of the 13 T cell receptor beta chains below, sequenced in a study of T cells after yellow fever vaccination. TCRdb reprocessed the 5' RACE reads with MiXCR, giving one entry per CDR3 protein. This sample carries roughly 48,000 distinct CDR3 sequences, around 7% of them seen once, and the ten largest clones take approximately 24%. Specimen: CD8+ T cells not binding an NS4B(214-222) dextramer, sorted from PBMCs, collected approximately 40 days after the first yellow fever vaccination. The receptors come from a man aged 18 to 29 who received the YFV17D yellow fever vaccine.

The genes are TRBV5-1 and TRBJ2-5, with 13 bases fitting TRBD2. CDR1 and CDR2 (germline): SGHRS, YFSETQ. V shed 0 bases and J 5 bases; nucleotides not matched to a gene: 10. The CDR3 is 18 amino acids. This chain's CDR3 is CASSLGTSGGAPRETQYF. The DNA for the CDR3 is TGCGCCAGCAGCTTGGGAACTAGCGGGGGGGCCCCCCGGGAGACCCAGTACTTC.

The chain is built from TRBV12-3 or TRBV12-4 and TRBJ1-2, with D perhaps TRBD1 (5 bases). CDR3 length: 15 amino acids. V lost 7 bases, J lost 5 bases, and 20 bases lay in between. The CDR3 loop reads CASTLGRDAVYGYTF. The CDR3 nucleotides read TGTGCCAGCACCCTTGGGCGGGACGCCGTTTATGGCTACACCTTC.

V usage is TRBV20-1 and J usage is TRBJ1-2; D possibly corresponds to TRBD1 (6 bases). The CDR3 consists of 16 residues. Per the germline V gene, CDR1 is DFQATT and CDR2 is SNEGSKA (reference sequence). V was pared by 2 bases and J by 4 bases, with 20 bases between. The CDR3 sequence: CSARSFSDSGIYGYTF. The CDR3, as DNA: TGCAGTGCTAGAAGTTTCTCGGACAGTGGGATCTATGGCTACACCTTC.

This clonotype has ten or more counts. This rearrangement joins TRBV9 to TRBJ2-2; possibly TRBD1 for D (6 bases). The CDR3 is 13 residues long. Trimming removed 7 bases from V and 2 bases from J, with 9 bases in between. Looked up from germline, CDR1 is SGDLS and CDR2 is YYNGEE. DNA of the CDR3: TGTGCCAGCGTGGGGGCTAACACCGGGGAGCTGTTTTTT. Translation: CASVGANTGELFF.

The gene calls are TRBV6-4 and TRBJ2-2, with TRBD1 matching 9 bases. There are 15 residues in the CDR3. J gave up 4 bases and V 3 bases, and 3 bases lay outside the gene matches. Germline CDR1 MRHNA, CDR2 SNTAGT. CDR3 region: CASSEETGGTGELFF. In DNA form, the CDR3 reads TGTGCCAGCAGTGAGGAGACAGGGGGCACCGGGGAGCTGTTTTTT.

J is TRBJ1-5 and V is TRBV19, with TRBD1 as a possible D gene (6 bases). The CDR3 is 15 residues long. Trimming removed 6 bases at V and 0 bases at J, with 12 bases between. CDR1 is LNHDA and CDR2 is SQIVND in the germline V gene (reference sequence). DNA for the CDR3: TGTGCCAGTAGCAGGACAGAGTATAGCAATCAGCCCCAGCATTTT. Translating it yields CASSRTEYSNQPQHF.

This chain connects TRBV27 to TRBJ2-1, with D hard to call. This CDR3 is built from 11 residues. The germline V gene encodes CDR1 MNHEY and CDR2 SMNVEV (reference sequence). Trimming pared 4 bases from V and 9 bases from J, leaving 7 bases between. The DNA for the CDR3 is TGTGCCAGCAGTTCGTACGCTGAGCAGTTCTTC. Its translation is CASSSYAEQFF.

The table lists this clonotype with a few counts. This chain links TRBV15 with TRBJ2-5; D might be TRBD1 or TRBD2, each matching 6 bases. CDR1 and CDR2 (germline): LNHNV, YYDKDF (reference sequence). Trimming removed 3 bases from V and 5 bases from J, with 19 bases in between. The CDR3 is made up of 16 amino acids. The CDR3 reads CATSRRVAAQGETQYF. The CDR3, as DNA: TGTGCCACCAGCAGGCGAGTAGCGGCGCAGGGGGAGACCCAGTACTTC.

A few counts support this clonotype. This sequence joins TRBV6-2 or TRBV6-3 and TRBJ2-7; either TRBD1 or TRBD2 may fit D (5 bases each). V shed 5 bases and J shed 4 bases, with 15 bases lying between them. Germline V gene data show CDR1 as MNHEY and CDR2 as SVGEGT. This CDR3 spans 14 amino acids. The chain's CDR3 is CASSRDVGRYEQYV. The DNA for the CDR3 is TGTGCCAGCAGTCGGGACGTTGGAAGATACGAGCAGTACGTC.

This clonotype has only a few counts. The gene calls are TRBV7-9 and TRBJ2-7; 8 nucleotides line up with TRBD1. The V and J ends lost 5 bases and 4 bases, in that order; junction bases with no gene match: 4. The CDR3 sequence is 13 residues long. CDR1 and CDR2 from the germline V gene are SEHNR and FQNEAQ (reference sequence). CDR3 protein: CASSARGLYEQYV. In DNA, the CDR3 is TGTGCCAGCAGCGCCAGGGGGCTATACGAGCAGTACGTC.

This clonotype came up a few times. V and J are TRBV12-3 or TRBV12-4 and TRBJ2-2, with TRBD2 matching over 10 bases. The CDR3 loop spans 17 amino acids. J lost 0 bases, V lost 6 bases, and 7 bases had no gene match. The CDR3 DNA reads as TGTGCCAGCAGCTTGCTCGGACTAGCGGCGAACACCGGGGAGCTGTTTTTT. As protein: CASSLLGLAANTGELFF.

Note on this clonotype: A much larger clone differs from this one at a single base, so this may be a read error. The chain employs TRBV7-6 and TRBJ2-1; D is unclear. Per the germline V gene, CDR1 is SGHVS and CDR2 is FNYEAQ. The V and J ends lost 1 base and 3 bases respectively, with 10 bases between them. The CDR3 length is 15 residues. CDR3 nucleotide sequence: TGTGCCAGCAGCTTAGACAGTCACAGCTACAATGAGCAGTTCTTC. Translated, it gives CASSLDSHSYNEQFF.

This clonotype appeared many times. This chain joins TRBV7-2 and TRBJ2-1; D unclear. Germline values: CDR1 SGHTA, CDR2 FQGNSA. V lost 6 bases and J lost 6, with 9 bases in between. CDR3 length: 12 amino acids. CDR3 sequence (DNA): TGTGCCAGCAGTGTCATCCGCAATGAGCAGTTCTTC. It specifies CASSVIRNEQFF.